This T cell receptor (beta chain) was captured by sequencing in a study of T-cell reconstitution after alpha-beta-depleted transplantation in children. This clonotype occurred many times. Its antigen is unidentified. V shed 2 bases, J shed 3 bases, and the junction held 0 bases outside the gene matches. CDR3 length: 14 residues. The germline V gene has CDR1 MGHDK and CDR2 SYGVNS. Unique molecular identifiers were incorporated when the TCRbeta library was constructed. TCRdb re-called the PCR reads with MiXCR, one entry per CDR3 protein. The sample shows 240,000 or so distinct CDR3 sequences, around 7.5% of them seen only once. General study results and limits: Surviving recipient cells, namely T cells and thymic progenitors, were the source of high day-60 TCRbeta diversity in some patients. After transplant, at about two months, alpha-beta T cells were reportedly derived from several hundred expanded graft clones. By one year post-transplant, T-cell counts and diversity largely arose from T cells that were newly produced.

The genes are TRBV25-1 and TRBJ2-7; 11 bases map to TRBD1. This clonotype was obtained from a male patient between 5 and 17 years old who had a stem cell transplant for acute lymphoblastic leukemia, so the T cells may come from the graft donor. Sequenced material: PBMCs, mostly from graft donor cells, taken 180 days after TCRalphabeta/CD19-depleted stem cell transplant. The CDR3 region is CASSEGTGGYEQYF. CDR3 bases: TGTGCCAGCAGTGAAGGGACAGGGGGCTACGAGCAGTACTTC.